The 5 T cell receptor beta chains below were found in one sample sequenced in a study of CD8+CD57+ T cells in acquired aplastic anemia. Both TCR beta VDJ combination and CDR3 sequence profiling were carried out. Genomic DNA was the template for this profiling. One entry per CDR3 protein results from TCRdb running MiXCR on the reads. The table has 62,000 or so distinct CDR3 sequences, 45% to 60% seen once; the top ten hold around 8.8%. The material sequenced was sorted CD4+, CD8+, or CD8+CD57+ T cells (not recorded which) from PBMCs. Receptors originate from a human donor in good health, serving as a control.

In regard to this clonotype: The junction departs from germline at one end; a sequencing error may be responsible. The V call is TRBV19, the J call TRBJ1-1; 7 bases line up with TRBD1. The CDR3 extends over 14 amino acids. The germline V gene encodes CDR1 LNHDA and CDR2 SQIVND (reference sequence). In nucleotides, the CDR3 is TGTGCCAGCAGTAGACAGGGACTGAGCACTGAAGCTTTCTTT. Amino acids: CASSRQGLSTEAFF. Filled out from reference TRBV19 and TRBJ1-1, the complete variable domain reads DGGITQSPKYLFRKEGQNVTLSCEQNLNHDAMYWYRQDPGQGLRLIYYSQIVNDFQKGDIAEGYSVSREKKESFPLTVTSAQKNPTAFYLCASSRQGLSTEAFFGQGTRLTVV.

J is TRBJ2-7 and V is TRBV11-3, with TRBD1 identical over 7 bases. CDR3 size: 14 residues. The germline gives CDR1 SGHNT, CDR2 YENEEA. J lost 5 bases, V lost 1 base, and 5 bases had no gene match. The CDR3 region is CASSLAGTVHEQYF. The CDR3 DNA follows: TGTGCCAGCAGCTTAGCTGGGACAGTCCACGAGCAGTACTTC.

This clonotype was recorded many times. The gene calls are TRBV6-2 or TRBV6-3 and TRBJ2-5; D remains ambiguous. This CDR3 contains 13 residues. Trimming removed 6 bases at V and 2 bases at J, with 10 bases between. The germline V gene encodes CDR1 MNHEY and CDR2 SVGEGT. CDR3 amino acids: CASSAQAQETQYF. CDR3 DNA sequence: TGTGCCAGCAGCGCACAAGCACAAGAGACCCAGTACTTC.

The CDR3 here is CASSLAGGRQPQHF. Written as DNA, the CDR3 is TGTGCCAGCAGCTTAGCAGGGGGACGCCAGCCCCAGCATTTT. The rearrangement uses TRBV7-2 and TRBJ1-5, with D perhaps matching TRBD1 (6 bases). Trimming shortened V by 0 bases and J by 7 bases, and 10 bases separated the two germline ends. This CDR3 has 14 residues. The germline V gene has CDR1 SGHTA and CDR2 FQGNSA.

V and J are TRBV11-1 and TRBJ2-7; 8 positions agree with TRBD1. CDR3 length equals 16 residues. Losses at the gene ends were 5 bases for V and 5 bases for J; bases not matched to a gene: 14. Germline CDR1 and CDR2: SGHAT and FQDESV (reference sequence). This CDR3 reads CASSRNHRDRWNEQYF. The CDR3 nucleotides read TGTGCCAGCAGCCGGAACCACCGGGACAGGTGGAACGAGCAGTACTTC.